The rows below give T cell receptor beta chains drawn from one sample of a study of CD8 T cells in Susac syndrome. TCRdb reprocessed the immunoSEQ multiplex PCR reads with MiXCR, giving one entry per CDR3 protein. Among some 120,000 distinct CDR3 sequences listed, around nine tenths were seen once. Sequencing was performed on CD4+ T cells from PBMCs. The receptor source for this set is a human donor in good health. Each CDR3 is given with its conserved first and last residue. Each record gives: clone size, D gene, J gene, V gene, CDR3 protein, CDR3 DNA. D genes are given only for firm matches. Clone size appears in some rows only: once, few, many, or a class for an expanded clone.

-	-	TRBJ1-2	TRBV2	CASSESRFYGYTF	TGTGCCAGCAGTGAATCAAGGTTCTATGGCTACACCTTC
-	-	TRBJ2-7	TRBV5-4	CASSLGAAGRDEQYF	TGTGCCAGCAGCTTGGGAGCCGCGGGGCGGGACGAGCAGTACTTC
-	-	TRBJ1-1	TRBV7-2	CASSLRAGANTEAFF	TGTGCCAGCAGCTTGAGAGCAGGGGCGAACACTGAAGCTTTCTTT
-	TRBD1	TRBJ2-3	TRBV20-1	CSAPRWDRGTDTQYF	TGCAGTGCCCCCAGGTGGGACAGGGGGACAGATACGCAGTATTTT
-	-	TRBJ1-1	TRBV10-3	CANRVGENTEAFF	TGTGCCAATAGGGTTGGAGAGAACACTGAAGCTTTCTTT
-	-	TRBJ2-1	TRBV27	CASSLIGGRGNEQFF	TGTGCCAGCAGTTTAATCGGCGGACGAGGCAATGAGCAGTTCTTC
-	TRBD1	TRBJ2-1	TRBV9	CASSGQGRNNEQFF	TGTGCCAGCAGCGGACAGGGGCGGAACAATGAGCAGTTCTTC
-	-	TRBJ1-1	TRBV7-2	CASSLKIEAFF	TGTGCCAGCAGCTTAAAAATAGAAGCTTTCTTT
-	TRBD1	TRBJ2-2	TRBV15	CATSHDRGLTGELFF	TGTGCCACCAGCCATGACAGGGGGTTGACCGGGGAGCTGTTTTTT
-	-	TRBJ2-7	TRBV2	CASSPIYEQYF	TGTGCCAGCAGCCCGATCTACGAGCAGTACTTC
-	-	TRBJ1-1	TRBV6-2/TRBV6-3	CASSSTLNTEAFF	TGTGCCAGCAGCTCAACTCTGAACACTGAAGCTTTCTTT
-	-	TRBJ2-7	TRBV30	CAWSGDRYEQYF	TGTGCCTGGAGTGGGGACCGCTACGAGCAGTACTTC
-	TRBD2	TRBJ2-1	TRBV7-3	CASSLVAGGPNNEQFF	TGTGCCAGCAGCTTAGTAGCGGGAGGGCCAAATAATGAGCAGTTCTTC
few	-	TRBJ2-7	TRBV30	CAWSVALGQDEQYF	TGTGCCTGGAGTGTAGCGCTAGGACAAGACGAGCAGTACTTC